Listed below are T cell receptor beta chains from one sample, sequenced in a study of blood T cells in healthy people across ages. TCRdb ran MiXCR on the 5' RACE reads and lists one entry per CDR3 protein. Of some 880,000 distinct CDR3 sequences in the sample, 35% to 40% were seen once. The sample taken for sequencing was blood. These receptors all come from a man aged 18 to 29 in good health. Each CDR3 is given with its conserved first and last residue. The D gene is left open where the match is weak. Only part of the rows carry a size: once, few, many, or a class if the clone is expanded.

V gene	clone size	J gene	D gene	CDR3 DNA	CDR3 protein
TRBV4-1	-	TRBJ2-1	-	TGCGCCAGCAGCCAACCCGGGGTTTATGAGCAGTTCTTC	CASSQPGVYEQFF
TRBV7-9	-	TRBJ2-7	-	TGTGCCAGCAGCTTAGCAGTCAGGGACGGTCCCTACGAGCGGTACTTC	CASSLAVRDGPYERYF
TRBV5-1	many	TRBJ2-7	TRBD1	TGCGCCAGCAGCTCGAGACAGGGGGCCTACGAGCAGTACTTC	CASSSRQGAYEQYF
TRBV12-3/TRBV12-4	few	TRBJ2-6	-	TGTGCCAGCAGTTCCCCCCGGGAAGACAACGTCCTGACTTTC	CASSSPREDNVLTF
TRBV9	once	TRBJ2-3	-	TGTGCCGGCAGCCACTCTGGGGGCACAGATACGCAGTATTTT	CAGSHSGGTDTQYF
TRBV9	-	TRBJ2-7	TRBD2	TGTGCCAGCAGCGCCCGAGGACTAGCCCCAGATGAGCAGTACTTC	CASSARGLAPDEQYF
TRBV20-1	-	TRBJ1-1	TRBD1	TGCAGTGCCCCCAGGACAGGGATGAACACTGAAGCTTTCTTT	CSAPRTGMNTEAFF
TRBV4-1	-	TRBJ2-4	TRBD1	TGCACCAGCAGACAGGGGGCGATGGGCAAAAACATTCAGTACTTC	CTSRQGAMGKNIQYF
TRBV6-6	few	TRBJ1-4	-	TGTGCCAGCAGTCTTTTGAGCGAGCGGGATGAAAAACTGTTTTTT	CASSLLSERDEKLFF
TRBV7-3	-	TRBJ2-7	TRBD1	TGTGCCAGCAGTCAAGTACCGGGACAGGGCCTCAATGAGCAGTACTTC	CASSQVPGQGLNEQYF
TRBV20-1	-	TRBJ2-1	TRBD2	TGCAGTGCTAGAGTAACTAGCGGGGGTTTCTACGAGCAGTTCTTC	CSARVTSGGFYEQFF
TRBV12-3/TRBV12-4	-	TRBJ2-5	-	TGTGCCAACAGGGACGGAGACGCGGAGACCCAGTACTTC	CANRDGDAETQYF
TRBV20-1	-	TRBJ2-5	-	TGCAGTGCTCGGGACTTACAAGAGGCCCAGTACTTC	CSARDLQEAQYF
TRBV6-1	once	TRBJ2-1	TRBD1	TGTGCCAGCAGTCCCCGGCTACCGGGACAGGGGAAGCAGGGTGAGCAGTTCTTC	CASSPRLPGQGKQGEQFF
TRBV5-6	-	TRBJ1-2	TRBD1	TGTGCCAGCAGCTTGGCCGGTAACAGGGGGCGTGGCTACACCTTC	CASSLAGNRGRGYTF
TRBV20-1	few	TRBJ2-3	-	TGCAGTGCTAGAGTACGGTCCGGCACAGATACGCAGTATTTT	CSARVRSGTDTQYF
TRBV20-1	few	TRBJ2-6	TRBD1	TGCAGTGCCACCGGGACAGCTGGGGCCAACGTCCTGACTTTC	CSATGTAGANVLTF
TRBV6-2/TRBV6-3	-	TRBJ2-1	TRBD2	TGTGCCAGCAGTGACTCCGGACTAGCGGGGTACAATGAGCAGTTCTTC	CASSDSGLAGYNEQFF
TRBV15	-	TRBJ1-4	-	TGTGCCACCAGCAGAGGCTACCTGGGGGATGAAAAACTGTTTTTT	CATSRGYLGDEKLFF
TRBV21-1	-	TRBJ2-7	-	TGTGCCAGCAGCAAAGCCCGGGGCTCGTACGAGCAGTACTTC	CASSKARGSYEQYF
TRBV6-5	-	TRBJ1-2	TRBD1	TGTGCCAGCACCGCGACAGGGGCCTATGGCTACACCTTC	CASTATGAYGYTF
TRBV4-1	once	TRBJ1-2	-	TGCGCCAGCAGCCAAGAAGCAGGGTATCGCTATGGCTACACCTTC	CASSQEAGYRYGYTF
TRBV2	many	TRBJ2-7	-	TGTGCCAGCTCCCTTGGGGACACCTACGAGCAGTACTTC	CASSLGDTYEQYF
TRBV3-1	once	TRBJ1-4	TRBD1	TGTGCCAGCAAGGACAGGGGACGACTAAATGAAAAACTGTTTTTT	CASKDRGRLNEKLFF
TRBV2	-	TRBJ1-6	TRBD1	TGTGCCGGCAATCCAAGGACAGGGGGTAATTCACCCCTCCACTTT	CAGNPRTGGNSPLHF
TRBV20-1	-	TRBJ2-5	-	TGCAGTGCTAGGGAAACCTTGGGGACCCAGTACTTC	CSARETLGTQYF
TRBV29-1	-	TRBJ2-4	-	TGCAGCGTTGAAGATGGGCAGCGATTAAACATTCAGTACTTC	CSVEDGQRLNIQYF
TRBV13	few	TRBJ2-1	TRBD2	TGTGCCAGCAGCTTCCGTAGGCGGGGGGTTAAGGAGCAGTTCTTC	CASSFRRRGVKEQFF
TRBV25-1	few	TRBJ1-2	-	TGTGCCAGCAGTGAATATGAAGGACAGCCTTGGAAGGGCTACACCTTC	CASSEYEGQPWKGYTF
TRBV20-1	-	TRBJ1-5	-	TGCAGTGCTAGAGTTGGGATTCAGCCCCAGCATTTT	CSARVGIQPQHF
TRBV15	-	TRBJ2-5	-	TGTGCCACCAGCACGAGACAGCTTGAGCAGTACTTC	CATSTRQLEQYF
TRBV12-3/TRBV12-4	-	TRBJ1-2	-	TGTGCCAGCAACCCGGGGGGGGAGAAAAACTATGGCTATACCTTC	CASNPGGEKNYGYTF
TRBV20-1	many	TRBJ2-3	TRBD2	TGCAGTGCTGATCGGGGGGGCACAGATACGCAGTATTTT	CSADRGGTDTQYF
TRBV5-1	-	TRBJ1-6	TRBD1	TGCGCCAGCAGGGACAGGGGGTCCAGTAATTCACCCCTCCACTTT	CASRDRGSSNSPLHF
TRBV7-9	few	TRBJ2-7	-	TGTGCCAGCAGCTTAAGTTCTAGGAGAGGTATAGTGATGGCCTACGAGCAGTACTTC	CASSLSSRRGIVMAYEQYF
TRBV10-3	few	TRBJ2-7	TRBD1	TGTGCCATCAGTGAGTATCCCCCCCGGACAGGAACCTACAATGAGCAGTACTTC	CAISEYPPRTGTYNEQYF
TRBV20-1	-	TRBJ2-7	TRBD2	TGCAGTGCTAGCACTAGCGGGGCGGTCTCCTACAATGAGCAGTACTTC	CSASTSGAVSYNEQYF
TRBV24-1	few	TRBJ2-1	TRBD1	TGTGCCACCAGTGACCCGACAGGGGGGTCCTACAATGAGCAGTTCTTC	CATSDPTGGSYNEQFF
TRBV5-1	-	TRBJ1-2	TRBD1	TGCGCCAGCAGCTTAACAGGGGGCAGGGACTATGGCTACACCTTC	CASSLTGGRDYGYTF
TRBV10-3	few	TRBJ2-1	-	TGTGCCATCAGTGGACAGGTAAATGAGCAGTTCTTC	CAISGQVNEQFF
TRBV12-3/TRBV12-4	-	TRBJ1-5	-	TGTGCCGGCAGTTTTCACAATCAGCCCCAGCATTTT	CAGSFHNQPQHF
TRBV4-1	-	TRBJ2-7	-	TGCGCCAGCAGCTTACGACAGGACCCCTACGAGCAGTACTTC	CASSLRQDPYEQYF
TRBV6-1	-	TRBJ1-4	-	TGTGCCAGCATCAACCCGGGCAGCCCGAATATTAATGAAAAACTGTTTTTT	CASINPGSPNINEKLFF
TRBV29-1	few	TRBJ2-7	-	TGCAGCGTTGAAGGGGATCGCCGATCCGATAAAAGCTCCTACGAGCAGTACTTC	CSVEGDRRSDKSSYEQYF
TRBV6-2/TRBV6-3	many	TRBJ2-1	-	TGTGCCAGCAGTTCCCCCCTAGGCAGAAATGAGCAGTTCTTC	CASSSPLGRNEQFF
TRBV4-2	-	TRBJ2-3	-	TGTGCCAGCAGCCAGGGGTCGACTAGATTGGGCACAGATACGCAGTATTTT	CASSQGSTRLGTDTQYF
TRBV20-1	few	TRBJ1-2	-	TGCAGTGCTAGGGCCGGGCTTCTTAACTATGGCTACACCTTC	CSARAGLLNYGYTF
TRBV3-1	-	TRBJ2-7	-	TGTGCCAGCAGCCAAACGGGACAAGCCTACAATGAGCAGTACTTC	CASSQTGQAYNEQYF
TRBV20-1	-	TRBJ2-1	-	TGCAGTGCTCCCTTGGACAGCGGCTCCTACAATGAGCAGTTCTTC	CSAPLDSGSYNEQFF
TRBV4-3	-	TRBJ1-2	TRBD1	TGCGCCAGCAGCCGGACAGGGTGGGACCACTATGGCTACACCTTC	CASSRTGWDHYGYTF
TRBV29-1	-	TRBJ2-1	TRBD2	TGCAGCGTTGGGGGGGGGCGGGGGGACTACAATGAGCAGTTCTTC	CSVGGGRGDYNEQFF
TRBV30	few	TRBJ2-7	-	TGTGCCTGGAGCGTCCTTCGAGTCAGGGTCCGCAGCGAGCAGTACTTC	CAWSVLRVRVRSEQYF
TRBV5-1	many	TRBJ2-6	TRBD2	TGCGCCAGCAGCTTGACTAGCGGGGTCGGGGCCAACGTCCTGACTTTC	CASSLTSGVGANVLTF
TRBV5-6	few	TRBJ2-2	-	TGTGCCAGCAGCCGAACAGGCCACGATAACACCGGGGAGCTGTTTTTT	CASSRTGHDNTGELFF
TRBV9	many	TRBJ2-5	TRBD1	TGTGCCAGCAGCGACCTTGGGAGACAGGGTAGGGAGACCCAGTACTTC	CASSDLGRQGRETQYF
TRBV18	-	TRBJ2-2	-	TGTGCCAGCTCACCAGGGGCCGGGACCGGGGAGCTGTTTTTT	CASSPGAGTGELFF
TRBV27	-	TRBJ2-3	-	TGTGCCAGCAGTCCGGGGCGGCAGGCAGATACGCAGTATTTT	CASSPGRQADTQYF
TRBV20-1	-	TRBJ2-3	-	TGCAGTGCTAGCGGGGCAGCTACAGATACGCAGTATTTT	CSASGAATDTQYF
TRBV2	few	TRBJ2-7	-	TGTGCCAGCAGTGGGGGGGGCCCCTACAATGAGCAGTACTTC	CASSGGGPYNEQYF
TRBV5-1	-	TRBJ2-2	TRBD1	TGCGCCAGCAGCTTGGCCGGGACAGGGTACCCCGGGGAGCTGTTTTTT	CASSLAGTGYPGELFF